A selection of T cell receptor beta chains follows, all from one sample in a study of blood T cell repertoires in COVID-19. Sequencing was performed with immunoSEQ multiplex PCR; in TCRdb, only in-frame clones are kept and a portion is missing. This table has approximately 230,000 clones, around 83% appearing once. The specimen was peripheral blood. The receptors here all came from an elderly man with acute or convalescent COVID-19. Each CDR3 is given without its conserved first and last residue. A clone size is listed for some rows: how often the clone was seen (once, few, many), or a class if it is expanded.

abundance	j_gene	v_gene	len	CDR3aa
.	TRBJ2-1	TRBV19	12	ASSVGISYNEQF
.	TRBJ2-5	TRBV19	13	ASSINSGYQETQY
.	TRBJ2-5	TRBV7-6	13	ASSLGGTGQETQY
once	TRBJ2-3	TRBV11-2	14	ASSPLRGANADTQY
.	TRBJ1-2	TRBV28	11	ASSPGRYYGYT
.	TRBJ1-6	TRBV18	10	ASSGANSPLH
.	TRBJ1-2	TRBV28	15	ASRSSPGGGGFYGYT
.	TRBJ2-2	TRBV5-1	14	ASRRDGRPNTGELF
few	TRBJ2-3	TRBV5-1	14	ASSPRDFASTDTQY
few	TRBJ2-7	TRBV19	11	ASSSRDNYEQY
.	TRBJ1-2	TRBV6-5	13	ASSSDGTALYGYT
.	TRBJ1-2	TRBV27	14	ASRTLGQGADYGYT
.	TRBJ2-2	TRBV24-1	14	ATSDFVRGLSGELF
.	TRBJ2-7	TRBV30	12	AWSVGGGSHEQY
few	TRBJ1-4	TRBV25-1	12	ASSGAGSLEKLF
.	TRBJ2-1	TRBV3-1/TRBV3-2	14	ASSQRALAEYNEQF
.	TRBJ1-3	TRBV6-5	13	ASSPERNSGNTIY
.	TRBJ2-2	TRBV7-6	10	AGGLATGELF
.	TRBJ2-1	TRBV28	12	ASTVGGSYNEQF
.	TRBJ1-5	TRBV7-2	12	ASSSPRVGQPQH
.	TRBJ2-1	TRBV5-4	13	ASSLVDRAYNEQF
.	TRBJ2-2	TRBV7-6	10	ASSRDVGELF
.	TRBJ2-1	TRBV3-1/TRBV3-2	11	ASSQRGLHEQF
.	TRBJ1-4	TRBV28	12	ASREGGTNEKLF
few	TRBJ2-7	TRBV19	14	ASSSPLTSGPYEQY
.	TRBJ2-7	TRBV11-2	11	ASSVGASYEQY
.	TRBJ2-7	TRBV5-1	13	ASSLGGQVAYEQY
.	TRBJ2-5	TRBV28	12	ASSSSGTKETQY
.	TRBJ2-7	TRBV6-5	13	ASTERTGRDHEQY
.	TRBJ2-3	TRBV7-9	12	ASSPEGQGDTQY
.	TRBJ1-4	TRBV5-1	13	ASSLVGGTNEKLF
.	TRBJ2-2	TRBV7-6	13	ASLRGPSNTGELF
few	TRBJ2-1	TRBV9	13	ASSAGLGSYNEQF
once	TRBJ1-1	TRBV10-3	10	AISDGAGQAF
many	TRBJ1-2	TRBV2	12	ASSGGDRVRGYT
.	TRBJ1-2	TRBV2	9	ASSADWGYT
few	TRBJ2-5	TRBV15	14	ATTKNPTGGQETQY
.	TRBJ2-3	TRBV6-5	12	ASSPGTSQGTQY
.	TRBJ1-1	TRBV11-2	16	ASSLDTRRTGPNTEAF
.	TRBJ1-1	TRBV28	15	ASSLPSSLGANTEAF